Listed below are T cell receptor beta chains from one sample, sequenced in a study of a mutant IDH1 vaccine in newly diagnosed glioma. Sequencing used immunoSEQ multiplex PCR; TCRdb keeps in-frame clones, though not all of them. The sample carries 70,000 or so clones, about 83% recorded once. This specimen consisted of peripheral blood mononuclear cells (PBMCs), obtained from a glioma patient treated with radiotherapy, temozolomide or both. The receptors stem from a woman between 18 and 30 years old with glioma. Some clones in this sample may be carry-over from other donors' samples. CDR3s include the opening cysteine and the closing phenylalanine or tryptophan. Fields, in order: clone size, V gene, D gene, J gene, CDR3 DNA, CDR3 protein. D genes are given only for firm matches. Clone size is shown for a subset of rows, as once, few, many or a class of expanded clone.

-,TRBV5-6,-,TRBJ1-4,TGTGCCAGCAGCCTGGGACGGCTCTCTGATGAAAAACTGTTTTTT,CASSLGRLSDEKLFF
few,TRBV5-1,-,TRBJ1-1,TGCGCCAGCAGCTTCCAGGGGTTGGACACTGAAGCTTTCTTT,CASSFQGLDTEAFF
-,TRBV29-1,TRBD1,TRBJ2-3,TGCAGCGTTCGGACAGGGAATGGGGCGGATACGCAGTATTTT,CSVRTGNGADTQYF
-,TRBV15,TRBD1,TRBJ2-7,TGTGCCACCAGCAGAGAAGGGACAGGCTACGAGCAGTACTTC,CATSREGTGYEQYF
-,TRBV5-6,-,TRBJ2-7,TGTGCCAGCAGCTTGGCTTTCGAGCAGTACTTC,CASSLAFEQYF
-,TRBV4-2,TRBD1,TRBJ2-2,TGTGCCAGCAGCCAGGCCGGGACAGGGGACAGGGAGCTGTTTTTT,CASSQAGTGDRELFF
-,TRBV2,-,TRBJ1-1,TGTGCCAGCAGAGTGACAGAGAACACTGAAGCTTTCTTT,CASRVTENTEAFF
-,TRBV7-8,-,TRBJ1-2,TGTGCCAGCAGCCCTGGGGGCCGAGCTAACTATGGCTACACCTTC,CASSPGGRANYGYTF
-,TRBV27,TRBD1,TRBJ1-5,TGTGCCAGCAGTTTATTGGGACAGGGGTTCGGGCAGCCCCAGCATTTT,CASSLLGQGFGQPQHF
few,TRBV29-1,-,TRBJ2-3,TGCAGCGTTGACATCGATACGCAGTATTTT,CSVDIDTQYF
-,TRBV5-1,-,TRBJ2-1,TGCGCCAGCAGCCCCCGGGACCCAGCGGTCTACAATGAGCAGTTCTTC,CASSPRDPAVYNEQFF
once,TRBV25-1,TRBD2,TRBJ2-2,TGTGCCAGCAGTGAATATGAAGCGGGGGGCCCCGGGGAGCTGTTTTTT,CASSEYEAGGPGELFF
-,TRBV7-9,TRBD2,TRBJ2-5,TGTGCCAGCAGCTCTCCTGGGGAGCGGGGGGGCCTAGGAGAGACCCAGTACTTC,CASSSPGERGGLGETQYF
-,TRBV9,-,TRBJ1-2,TGTGCCAGCAGCGTGGGTCATGGCTACACCTTC,CASSVGHGYTF
-,TRBV4-1,-,TRBJ2-7,TGCGCCAGCAGCCAAGATCGGGCAGCGCCCCCCTACGAGCAGTACTTC,CASSQDRAAPPYEQYF
-,TRBV6-5,-,TRBJ1-1,TGTGCCAGCAGGCGGTCGAAGGGAATTGGTGAAGCTTTCTTT,CASRRSKGIGEAFF
-,TRBV29-1,-,TRBJ2-1,TGCAGCGTTGCGTGGGGGCTAGCTCTTGGTGAGCAGTTCTTC,CSVAWGLALGEQFF
-,TRBV6-5,-,TRBJ1-6,TGTGCCAGCAGTTACTCGACAGGAAAGGCAACGGGGCCCCTCCACTTT,CASSYSTGKATGPLHF
-,TRBV5-1,TRBD2,TRBJ2-3,TGCGCCAGCAGCTACTACCTAGCGGGGGCCACAGATACGCAGTATTTT,CASSYYLAGATDTQYF
-,TRBV6-5,-,TRBJ1-6,TGTGCCAGCAGGCGGGAAGGCTCCTATAATTCACCCCTCCACTTT,CASRREGSYNSPLHF
-,TRBV5-1,-,TRBJ1-3,TGCGCCAGCCAACAGGGAGATGCTGGAGGAAACACCATATATTTT,CASQQGDAGGNTIYF
-,TRBV9,TRBD1,TRBJ1-3,TGTGCCAGCAGCAAGGGACAGAACTCTGGAAACACCATATATTTT,CASSKGQNSGNTIYF
once,TRBV10-2,-,TRBJ1-5,TGCGCCAGCAGTGGGGAGGGGAGGCAGCCCCAGCATTTT,CASSGEGRQPQHF
-,TRBV27,-,TRBJ1-1,TGTGCCAGCAGTTCCAGATACATGAACACTGAAGCTTTCTTT,CASSSRYMNTEAFF
-,TRBV9,-,TRBJ2-5,TGTGCCAGCAGCGTGGGAGCGTTCGGAGAGACCCAGTACTTC,CASSVGAFGETQYF
once,TRBV19,-,TRBJ2-7,TGTGCCAGTATGACCAGTGCCTACGAGCAGTACTTC,CASMTSAYEQYF
-,TRBV19,TRBD1,TRBJ2-1,TGTGCCAGTAGTGGCAGGGGGCGGCCACGAGACAATGAGCAGTTCTTC,CASSGRGRPRDNEQFF
-,TRBV7-2,-,TRBJ2-1,TGTGCCAGCAGCTTATATACGGACGTCGACGAGCAGTTCTTC,CASSLYTDVDEQFF
-,TRBV5-6,-,TRBJ2-7,TGTGCCAGCAGCTTGAACCCCGCGCTGGAGCAGTACTTC,CASSLNPALEQYF
-,TRBV4-2,TRBD2,TRBJ2-1,TGTGCCAGCAGCCAAGCCGGGGGGAGCGGGGGCTCCTACAATGAGCAGTTCTTC,CASSQAGGSGGSYNEQFF
-,TRBV19,-,TRBJ2-7,TGTGCCAGTAGTACCGAGGGCGGCCCCTACGAGCAGTACTTC,CASSTEGGPYEQYF
-,TRBV9,-,TRBJ1-2,TGTGCCAGCAGCGTAGGAGACGGCAGGGGAGAACTAGGCTATGGCTACACCTTC,CASSVGDGRGELGYGYTF
once,TRBV7-9,-,TRBJ2-7,TGTGCCAGCAGCTCTAGGGACGGTTCCTACGAGCAGTACTTC,CASSSRDGSYEQYF
-,TRBV7-2,TRBD1,TRBJ2-5,TGTGCCAGCAGCTTATGGGTACAGGGGGCCCAGACCCAGTACTTC,CASSLWVQGAQTQYF
once,TRBV2,-,TRBJ2-7,TGTGCCAGCAGACCGGTCTCCTACGAGCAGTACTTC,CASRPVSYEQYF
-,TRBV5-1,TRBD1,TRBJ2-7,TGCGCCAGCAGCACCTTACAGGGGAATCACGAGCAGTACTTC,CASSTLQGNHEQYF
-,TRBV4-1,-,TRBJ2-7,TGCGCCAGCAGCCAAGTTGCAGGGGCCTCCTACGAGCAGTACTTC,CASSQVAGASYEQYF
-,TRBV7-9,TRBD1,TRBJ1-2,TGTGCCAGCAGCTTAGGACAGGGAGATGGCTACACCTTC,CASSLGQGDGYTF
-,TRBV14,-,TRBJ2-4,TGTGCCAGCAGCCAAGTACCGGGATCGGCTTATGGGCGCAAAAACATTCAGTACTTC,CASSQVPGSAYGRKNIQYF
-,TRBV20-1,-,TRBJ2-5,TGCAGTGCTAGGGCGGCGGAGACCCAGTACTTC,CSARAAETQYF
-,TRBV11-3,-,TRBJ1-5,TGTGCCAGCAGCCAAGGACTGGGGAGCAATCAGCCCCAGCATTTT,CASSQGLGSNQPQHF
few,TRBV29-1,-,TRBJ1-1,TGCAGCGGCAGGGGATCGGACACTGAAGCTTTCTTT,CSGRGSDTEAFF